The 3 T cell receptor beta chains given below trace back to one sample, sequenced in a study of T cell responses to AZD1222 COVID-19 vaccine. Assay: immunoSEQ multiplex PCR; the TCRdb copy retains only in-frame clones and omits some. In the table there are tens of thousands of clones, around 85% of which are singletons. The input for sequencing was peripheral blood, taken 28 days after the second AZD1222 dose. These receptors all stem from an adult who received the AZD1222 COVID-19 vaccine.

This clone occurred a few times. The junction and the germline gene differ at one end; a read error may be behind it. The V and J genes are TRBV2 and TRBJ1-3; TRBD1 is a possible D gene (6 bases). The CDR3 loop spans 14 amino acids. Germline CDR1 and CDR2: SNHLY and FYNNEI. Here the CDR3 reads CASMAGGSVNTIYF. The CDR3 DNA is TGTGCCAGCATGGCCGGGGGCTCTGTAAACACCATATATTTT.

This clone has only one observation. The V call is TRBV6-4, the J call TRBJ2-5; D perhaps matches TRBD2 (7 bases). This CDR3 has 13 amino acids. Trimming pared 5 bases from V and 7 bases from J, leaving 14 bases between. The germline gives CDR1 MRHNA, CDR2 SNTAGT. The CDR3 protein is CASSQGLGGTQYF. The DNA for the CDR3 is TGTGCCAGCAGTCAAGGACTAGGGGGGACCCAGTACTTC.

In its sample, this clone was seen once. The chain's CDR3 is CASSQGVLGGDTEAFF. CDR3 DNA sequence: TGTGCCAGCAGCCAGGGGGTGCTGGGTGGGGACACTGAAGCTTTCTTT. The rearrangement uses TRBV7-8 and TRBJ1-1; 7 positions match TRBD1. The CDR3 length is 16 residues. The germline V gene has CDR1 SGHVS and CDR2 FQNEAQ. Trimming at V came to 5 bases and at J to 3 bases, leaving 12 bases not matched to a gene.